Below, 17 T cell receptor beta chains from the same sample are listed, as sequenced in a study of STAT3 mutations in large granular lymphocyte leukemia. Study observations and caveats: In T-cell large granular lymphocyte leukemia, about half of patients showed multiple immunodominant subclonotypes.

The antigens these receptors bind are not known. Clones were read by immunoSEQ multiplex PCR, and TCRdb kept only the in-frame ones, dropping some. The data show approximately 20,000 clones, over 80% seen once. The material sequenced was peripheral blood mononuclear cells. These receptors originate from a man in his sixties with T-cell large granular lymphocyte leukemia. Some clones in this sample may be carry-over from other donors' samples.

The V call is TRBV7-8, the J call TRBJ1-1; D ambiguous. CDR1 and CDR2 (germline): SGHVS, FQNEAQ. V was pared by 1 base and J by 1 base, with 7 bases between. The CDR3 totals 14 residues. DNA of the CDR3: TGTGCCAGCAGCTTAGGCGGAGGGAACACTGAAGCTTTCTTT. It specifies CASSLGGGNTEAFF. Complete variable domain (other parts from reference TRBV7-8 and TRBJ1-1): GAGVSQSPRYKVAKRGQDVALRCDPISGHVSLFWYQQALGQGPEFLTYFQNEAQLDKSGLPSDRFFAERPEGSVSTLKIQRTQQEDSAVYLCASSLGGGNTEAFFGQGTRLTVV.

The rearrangement uses TRBV5-4 and TRBJ2-2; D possibly uses TRBD1 or TRBD2 (6 bases each). V lost 4 bases and J 4 bases, leaving 20 bases between the germline ends. CDR1 is SGHNT, CDR2 YYREEE, per germline (reference sequence). This CDR3 is built from 17 residues. The CDR3 region is CASSPSDRRRGTGELFF. The CDR3 nucleotides read TGTGCCAGCAGCCCCTCCGACAGGCGGCGGGGCACCGGGGAGCTGTTTTTT.

This chain's CDR3 is CASSLAAGTSGTDTQYF. Written as DNA, the CDR3 is TGTGCCAGCAGCTTAGCGGCCGGGACTAGCGGGACAGATACGCAGTATTTT. V gene TRBV7-9 combines with J gene TRBJ2-3; 12 positions match TRBD2. The length of the CDR3 is 17 residues. Germline V CDR1 and CDR2: SEHNR, FQNEAQ (reference sequence). V shed 0 bases and J 3 bases; nucleotides not matched to a gene: 4.

This chain joins TRBV18 and TRBJ2-2; D is ambiguous. This CDR3 has 14 residues. The germline V gene has CDR1 KGHSH and CDR2 LQKENI. V was clipped by 3 bases and J by 13 bases, with 18 bases between them. The CDR3 DNA sequence: TGTGCCAGCTCACCCCAACCCAATAGCAAGCGGCTGTTTTTT. Its translation is CASSPQPNSKRLFF.

This clone came up a few times. V and J are TRBV5-1 and TRBJ1-2, with D hard to call. The ends were cut back, 0 bases at V and 3 bases at J, with 6 bases in the middle. The CDR3 runs 13 residues. The germline V gene has CDR1 SGHRS and CDR2 YFSETQ. The CDR3 sequence is CASSLETDYGYTF. Here the CDR3 DNA reads TGCGCCAGCAGCTTGGAGACCGACTATGGCTACACCTTC.

The rearrangement uses TRBV5-1 and TRBJ2-3; 7 nucleotides agree with TRBD1. V lost 0 bases, J lost 0 bases, and 7 bases stayed unmatched. This CDR3 has 17 amino acids. Germline V gives CDR1 SGHRS, CDR2 YFSETQ. The CDR3 DNA reads TGCGCCAGCAGCTTGGAGACAGGGAGACCTAGCACAGATACGCAGTATTTT. It translates to CASSLETGRPSTDTQYF.

This sequence joins TRBV5-6 and TRBJ2-7, with D perhaps assigned TRBD1 or TRBD2 (5 bases each). CDR1 is SGHDT, CDR2 YYEEEE, per germline. CDR3 length: 14 residues. Trimming cost V 6 bases and J 6 bases, with 19 bases left between them. The CDR3 sequence: CASTPGTRASEQYF. The DNA for the CDR3 is TGTGCCAGCACCCCGGGGACGAGGGCGAGCGAGCAGTACTTC.

This chain connects TRBV15 to TRBJ1-2; D remains unclear. This CDR3 spans 16 amino acids. Looked up from germline, CDR1 is LNHNV and CDR2 is YYDKDF (reference sequence). V lost 0 bases and J lost 3, with 14 bases in between. CDR3 in amino acids: CATSRDRGREYYGYTF. CDR3 coding DNA: TGTGCCACCAGCAGAGATCGAGGGCGGGAGTACTATGGCTACACCTTC.

By sample share, this clone is medium-sized. The V and J genes are TRBV27 and TRBJ1-2; tentatively, D is TRBD1 (5 bases). The CDR3 extends over 14 amino acids. V lost 6 bases and J 0 bases, leaving 11 bases between the germline ends. In germline, CDR1 is MNHEY, CDR2 SMNVEV (reference sequence). The CDR3 loop is CASSTQGANYGYTF. The CDR3 DNA reads as TGTGCCAGCAGCACCCAGGGAGCTAACTATGGCTACACCTTC.

The chain joins TRBV9 to TRBJ1-5, with D possibly TRBD1 on 6 matching bases. The CDR3 sequence is 15 residues long. Trimming took off 0 bases at V and 5 bases at J, with 12 bases between the two ends. Germline assignment: CDR1 SGDLS and CDR2 YYNGEE. The CDR3 DNA is TGTGCCAGCAGCGTAGGGGCAGGGGAGGATCAGCCCCAGCATTTT. It is translated as CASSVGAGEDQPQHF.

V and J are TRBV10-3 and TRBJ1-5; D is unclear. CDR1 ENHRY and CDR2 SYGVKD come from the germline V gene. The CDR3 length is 15 residues. Trimming removed 2 bases from V and 1 base from J, with 9 bases in between. The CDR3 DNA follows: TGTGCCATCAGTGAGAATCTTGGGAGCAATCAGCCCCAGCATTTT. Residues: CAISENLGSNQPQHF.

The genes are TRBV7-9 and TRBJ1-1; D unclear. The V and J ends lost 5 bases and 3 bases respectively, with 13 bases between them. This CDR3 has 14 residues. From germline, CDR1 is SEHNR and CDR2 FQNEAQ (reference sequence). In DNA form, the CDR3 reads TGTGCCAGCAGCACGAGGCAGGTGGACACTGAAGCTTTCTTT. This gives the protein CASSTRQVDTEAFF.

CDR3 region: CASSGGLAGYYEQYF. CDR3 DNA: TGTGCCAGTAGCGGGGGACTAGCGGGGTACTACGAGCAGTACTTC. The chain employs TRBV19 and TRBJ2-7; 13 nucleotides agree with TRBD2. The CDR3 is 15 amino acids. Germline V gene lookup returns CDR1 LNHDA and CDR2 SQIVND (reference sequence). The trim removed 6 bases at V and 3 bases at J, leaving 5 bases unmatched.

The chain carries TRBV5-4 and TRBJ2-5; D perhaps matches TRBD2 (6 bases). The germline gives CDR1 SGHNT, CDR2 YYREEE (reference sequence). The length of the CDR3 is 14 residues. V lost 4 bases to trimming and J lost 2 bases, with 12 bases between them. The CDR3 spells CASSPPGVQETQYF. The DNA of the CDR3 is TGTGCCAGCAGCCCGCCGGGGGTACAAGAGACCCAGTACTTC.

This chain joins TRBV19 and TRBJ2-5, with TRBD2 identical over 9 bases. J lost 4 bases, V lost 5 bases, and 14 bases had no gene match. Germline assignment: CDR1 LNHDA and CDR2 SQIVND (reference sequence). The CDR3 is made up of 17 amino acids. For the CDR3, the DNA is TGTGCCAGTAGTCCCGGGACTAGCAAAAACGGGGGAGAGACCCAGTACTTC. Translating gives CASSPGTSKNGGETQYF.

This sequence joins TRBV5-4 and TRBJ2-3; TRBD1 aligns across 9 bases. Germline values: CDR1 SGHNT, CDR2 YYREEE (reference sequence). V dropped 4 bases and J dropped 5; count of bases not matched to a gene: 5. This CDR3 contains 14 residues. This chain's CDR3 is CASSNRDREDTQYF. CDR3 DNA: TGTGCCAGCAGCAACCGGGACAGGGAAGATACGCAGTATTTT.

CDR3 protein: CASSPPPVPAYEQYF. The CDR3 DNA is TGTGCCAGCAGCCCCCCCCCGGTGCCAGCCTACGAGCAGTACTTC. The rearrangement uses TRBV7-3 and TRBJ2-7; no clear D gene. The V end lost 5 bases, the J end lost 2 bases, and 16 bases lay between the germline ends. This CDR3 contains 15 residues. Germline V gene data show CDR1 as SGHTA and CDR2 as FQGTGA.